These T cell receptor beta chains were read from a single sample in a study of CXCR3-negative and CXCR3-positive naive CD8 T cells. TCRdb reprocessed the 5' RACE reads, keeping one entry per CDR3 protein, no DNA. This sample carries about 150,000 distinct CDR3 sequences, with around 0.5% going to the ten biggest clones. The sequenced sample consisted of naive CXCR3+ CD8+ T cells from blood. The receptors come from a human donor in good health. Some clones in this sample may be carry-over from other donors' samples. Each CDR3 is given with its conserved first and last residue.

>14|TRBV2|TRBJ2-7
CASQTSGSSYEQYF
>15|TRBV29-1|TRBJ2-1
CSATEPQGIVNEQFF
>15|TRBV6-5|TRBJ2-2
CASARLAGVTGELFF
>15|TRBV11-1|TRBJ2-1
CASSPLQGGYNEQFF
>14|TRBV20-1|TRBJ1-1
CSATRTGVFTEAFF
>15|TRBV12-3/TRBV12-4|TRBJ2-2
CASSLGGQSTGELFF
>15|TRBV6-2/TRBV6-3|TRBJ2-7
CASSYSRESPGEQYF
>15|TRBV29-1|TRBJ2-7
CSALGGSGGTYEQYF
>13|TRBV27|TRBJ2-7
CASAEQAVYEQYF
>14|TRBV3-1|TRBJ2-2
CASSQRQGPGELFF
>15|TRBV28|TRBJ1-5
CASSLVGPPGQPQHF
>14|TRBV27|TRBJ1-5
CASRNRGSNQPQHF
>16|TRBV28|TRBJ2-5
CASSFLIARMQETQYF
>14|TRBV23-1|TRBJ2-1
CARDPGQGYNEQFF
>15|TRBV10-2|TRBJ2-3
CASSDRTSGTDTQYF
>13|TRBV5-6|TRBJ2-1
CASSPLARHEQFF
>14|TRBV28|TRBJ2-7
CASTEEANHYEQYF
>15|TRBV4-3|TRBJ2-1
CASSQVQDKYNEQFF
>15|TRBV11-2|TRBJ2-5
CASSLSQGRVETQYF
>18|TRBV6-6|TRBJ1-5
CASSYIRDRADSNQPQHF
>15|TRBV7-9|TRBJ1-5
CASSSPGTSNQPQHF
>14|TRBV7-6|TRBJ1-2
CASSPAGTVYGYTF
>15|TRBV7-9|TRBJ2-4
CASSVRDRTKNIQYF
>16|TRBV27|TRBJ2-7
CASHTDRDGGLGEQYF
>15|TRBV29-1|TRBJ2-7
CSVAGTSGGAYEQYF
>16|TRBV20-1|TRBJ1-5
CSAKESVPWSNQPQHF
>17|TRBV7-9|TRBJ1-1
CASSLDGLSYSNTEAFF
>16|TRBV2|TRBJ2-3
CASSDLRDVNTDTQYF
>14|TRBV19|TRBJ2-7
CASSIVQDAYEQYF
>14|TRBV11-2|TRBJ2-1
CASSFLTSGNEQFF
>13|TRBV29-1|TRBJ1-3
CSVGGASGNTIYF